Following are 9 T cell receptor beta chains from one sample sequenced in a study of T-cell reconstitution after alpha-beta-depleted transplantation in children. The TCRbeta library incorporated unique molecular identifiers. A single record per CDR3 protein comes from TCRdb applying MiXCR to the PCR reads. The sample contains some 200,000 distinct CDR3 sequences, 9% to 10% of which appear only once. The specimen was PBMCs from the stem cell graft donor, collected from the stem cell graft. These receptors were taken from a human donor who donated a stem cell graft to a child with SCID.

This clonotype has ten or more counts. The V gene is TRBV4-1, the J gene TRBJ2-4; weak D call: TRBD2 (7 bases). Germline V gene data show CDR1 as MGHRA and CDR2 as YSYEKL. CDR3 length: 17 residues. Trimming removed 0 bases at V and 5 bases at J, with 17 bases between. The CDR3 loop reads CASSQDVSGGFQNIQYF. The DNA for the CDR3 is TGCGCCAGCAGCCAAGATGTGTCGGGGGGCTTCCAAAACATTCAGTACTTC.

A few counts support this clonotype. CDR3 protein: CASSLTNSGEGNEQFF. The CDR3 coding sequence is TGTGCCAGCAGCTTAACGAACAGCGGGGAAGGGAATGAGCAGTTCTTC. This chain connects TRBV7-3 to TRBJ2-1, with TRBD2 matching 7 bases. The J segment lost 7 bases and the V segment lost 0 bases, leaving 9 bases of the junction unmatched. The CDR3 spans 16 residues. Germline values: CDR1 SGHTA, CDR2 FQGTGA.

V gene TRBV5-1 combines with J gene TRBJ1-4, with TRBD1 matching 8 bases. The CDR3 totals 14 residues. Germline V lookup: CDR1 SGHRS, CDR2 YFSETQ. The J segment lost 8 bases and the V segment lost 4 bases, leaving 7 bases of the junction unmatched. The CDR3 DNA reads TGCGCCAGCAGCGTTGGACAGGGAGGGGAAAAACTGTTTTTT. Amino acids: CASSVGQGGEKLFF.

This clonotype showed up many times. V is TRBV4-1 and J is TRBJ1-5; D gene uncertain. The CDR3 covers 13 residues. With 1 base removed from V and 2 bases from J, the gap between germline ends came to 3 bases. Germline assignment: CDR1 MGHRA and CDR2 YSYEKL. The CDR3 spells CASSQGRNQPQHF. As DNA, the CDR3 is TGCGCCAGCAGCCAAGGTCGCAATCAGCCCCAGCATTTT.

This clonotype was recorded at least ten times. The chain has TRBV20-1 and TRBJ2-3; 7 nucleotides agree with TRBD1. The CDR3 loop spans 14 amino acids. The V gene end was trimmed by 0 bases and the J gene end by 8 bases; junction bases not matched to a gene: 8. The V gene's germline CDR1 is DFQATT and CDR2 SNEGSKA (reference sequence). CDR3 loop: CSARDSVRQGTQYF. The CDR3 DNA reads TGCAGTGCTAGAGATTCCGTCAGACAGGGTACGCAGTATTTT.

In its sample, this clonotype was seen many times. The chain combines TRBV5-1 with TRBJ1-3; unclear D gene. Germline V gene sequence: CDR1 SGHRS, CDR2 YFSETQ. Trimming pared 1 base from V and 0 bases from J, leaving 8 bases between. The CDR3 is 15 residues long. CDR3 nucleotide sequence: TGCGCCAGCAGCTTGAATACAGACTCTGGAAACACCATATATTTT. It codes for CASSLNTDSGNTIYF.

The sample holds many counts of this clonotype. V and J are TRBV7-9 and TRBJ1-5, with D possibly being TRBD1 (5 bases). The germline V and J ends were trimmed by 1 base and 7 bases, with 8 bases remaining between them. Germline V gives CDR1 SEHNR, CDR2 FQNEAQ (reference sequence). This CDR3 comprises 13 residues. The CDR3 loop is CASSLGGEQPQHF. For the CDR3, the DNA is TGTGCCAGCAGCTTAGGAGGGGAGCAGCCCCAGCATTTT.

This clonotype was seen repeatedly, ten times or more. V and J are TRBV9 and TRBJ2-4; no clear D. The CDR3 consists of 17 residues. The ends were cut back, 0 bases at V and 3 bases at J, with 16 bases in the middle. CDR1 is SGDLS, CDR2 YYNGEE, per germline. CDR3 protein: CASSVVVILPVKNIQYF. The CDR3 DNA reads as TGTGCCAGCAGCGTAGTGGTGATTCTCCCGGTCAAAAACATTCAGTACTTC.

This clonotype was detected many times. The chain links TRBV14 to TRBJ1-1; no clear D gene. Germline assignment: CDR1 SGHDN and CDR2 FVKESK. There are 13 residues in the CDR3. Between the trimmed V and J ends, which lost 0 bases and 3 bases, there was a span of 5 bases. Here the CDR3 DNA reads TGTGCCAGCAGCCAAGATTTATACACTGAAGCTTTCTTT. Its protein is CASSQDLYTEAFF.